This entry lists 22 T cell receptor beta chains sequenced from one sample in a study of human T cells and chemical hapten exposure. Time point noted: pre-sensitization, week 0. Treatment: therapeutic diphenylcyclopropenone sensitization with weekly scalp DPC. TCRdb itself ran the RACE reads through MiXCR, one entry per CDR3 protein. Of under 100,000 distinct CDR3 sequences listed, 8.5% were seen once; the top ten hold approximately 2.8%. The sequenced sample was whole blood, obtained in connection with sensitization to the hapten diphenylcyclopropenone (DPC). The receptors here all came from a man in his forties with alopecia areata. Some clones in this sample may be carry-over from other donors' samples.

This clonotype was recorded at least ten times. The gene calls are TRBV12-5 and TRBJ1-1, with unresolved D. The CDR3 length is 10 residues. Trimming shortened V by 5 bases and J by 7 bases, and 5 bases separated the two germline ends. Germline CDR1 is LGHNT and CDR2 is FRNRAP. The CDR3 nucleotides read TGTGCTAGTGGTCCCATTGAAGCTTTCTTT. Translation gives CASGPIEAFF.

This clonotype has just a few counts. The rearrangement links TRBV14 to TRBJ2-7; 8 nucleotides match TRBD1. The CDR3 has 18 amino acids. The germline CDR1 and CDR2 sequences are SGHDN and FVKESK. V was pared by 2 bases and J by 2 bases, with 14 bases of the junction left unmatched. The CDR3 sequence is CASSQCRNRDRPTYEQYV. CDR3 in DNA: TGTGCCAGCAGCCAATGCCGTAACCGGGACAGGCCCACCTACGAGCAGTACGTC.

This clonotype has more than one count but fewer than ten. The V call is TRBV24-1, the J call TRBJ1-1; no reliable D call. This CDR3 has 15 residues. Germline V gene lookup returns CDR1 KGHDR and CDR2 SFDVKD. Trimming shortened V by 5 bases and J by 0 bases, and 12 bases separated the two germline ends. CDR3 sequence: CATSGSGTVNTEAFF. The CDR3 region has the DNA TGTGCCACCAGTGGTAGCGGAACAGTGAACACTGAAGCTTTCTTT.

This clonotype was picked up a small number of times. The V gene is TRBV7-2, the J gene TRBJ1-1; D ambiguous. The CDR3 contains 13 residues. CDR1 and CDR2 from the germline V gene are SGHTA and FQGNSA. The germline V and J ends were trimmed by 4 bases and 4 bases, with 10 bases remaining between them. The DNA for the CDR3 is TGTGCCAGCAGCTCCCACCGGAGCACTGAAGCTTTCTTT. Translated: CASSSHRSTEAFF. Looking up the rest from reference TRBV7-2 and TRBJ1-1 gives the full variable domain: GAGVSQSPSNKVTEKGKDVELRCDPISGHTALYWYRQSLGQGLEFLIYFQGNSAPDKSGLPSDRFSAERTGGSVSTLTIQRTQQEDSAVYLCASSSHRSTEAFFGQGTRLTVV.

The V call is TRBV4-3, the J call TRBJ2-3; D call uncertain. Germline CDR1 LGHNA, CDR2 YSLEER. V was pared by 3 bases and J by 6 bases, with 16 bases between. There are 15 residues in the CDR3. DNA of the CDR3: TGCGCCAGCAGCCATCATAAGGGTTTGTCCGATACGCAGTATTTT. Residues: CASSHHKGLSDTQYF.

In this sample, this clonotype turned up many times. The chain employs TRBV3-1 and TRBJ1-5; no firm D call. The CDR3 totals 12 residues. V lost 4 bases and J 9 bases, leaving 10 bases between the germline ends. The germline gives CDR1 LGHDT, CDR2 YNNKEL (reference sequence). Here the CDR3 reads CASSPERGPQHF. For the CDR3, the DNA is TGTGCCAGCAGCCCAGAAAGAGGGCCCCAGCATTTT.

This clonotype was seen many times. The rearrangement uses TRBV10-3 and TRBJ2-2; D is perhaps TRBD2 (7 bases). Germline V CDR1 and CDR2: ENHRY, SYGVKD. V dropped 3 bases and J dropped 6 bases, with 17 bases sitting between them. The CDR3 length is 16 residues. The CDR3 protein is CAISEGGGALAGELFF. The CDR3 DNA sequence: TGTGCCATCAGTGAAGGCGGGGGCGCCCTGGCCGGGGAGCTGTTTTTT.

This clonotype came up many times. This chain joins TRBV5-1 and TRBJ1-5; 9 positions match TRBD1. CDR1 and CDR2 from the germline V gene are SGHRS and YFSETQ. Unmatched junction bases numbered 6, after V lost 5 bases and J lost 6 bases. The length of the CDR3 is 14 residues. The CDR3 is CASSPTGGSQPQHF. The CDR3 DNA reads as TGCGCCAGCAGTCCGACAGGGGGGAGTCAGCCCCAGCATTTT.

This clonotype appeared a few times. This chain's CDR3 is CASSFRGQGYQPQHF. CDR3 in DNA: TGTGCCAGCAGTTTCAGGGGGCAGGGCTATCAGCCCCAGCATTTT. The chain combines TRBV28 with TRBJ1-5; the match to TRBD1 covers 8 bases. This CDR3 comprises 15 residues. Trimming cost V 3 bases and J 5 bases; bases outside gene matches: 6. Germline V CDR1 and CDR2: MDHEN, SYDVKM.

Ten or more counts support this clonotype. This rearrangement joins TRBV30 to TRBJ1-1; TRBD1 matches at 12 bases. CDR1 and CDR2 from the germline V gene are GTSNPN and SVGIG (reference sequence). This CDR3 region has 15 residues. V lost 5 bases, J lost 8 bases, and 12 bases stayed unmatched. CDR3 DNA sequence: TGTGCCTGGGGAGGGACAGGGGGCGCGGAATACGAAGCTTTCTTT. This sequence encodes CAWGGTGGAEYEAFF.

This chain joins TRBV11-3 and TRBJ2-3; D is unclear. V lost 5 bases and J lost 5, with 8 bases in between. The CDR3 is 12 amino acids. The V gene's germline CDR1 is SGHNT and CDR2 YENEEA. The CDR3 loop reads CASSSNGDTQYF. In DNA form, the CDR3 reads TGTGCCAGCAGCAGCAATGGAGATACGCAGTATTTT.

This clonotype was seen a handful of times. This chain links TRBV12-3 or TRBV12-4 with TRBJ2-7; D tentatively reads TRBD1 or TRBD2 (5 bases each). Trimming took 0 bases from V and 8 from J, leaving 8 bases between them. This CDR3 is built from 12 residues. DNA of the CDR3: TGTGCCAGCAGTTTAGCCGGGACGAAGCAGTACTTC. This codes for CASSLAGTKQYF.

This clonotype was seen at least ten times. The CDR3 protein is CASSQDSLGGEAFF. In DNA form, the CDR3 reads TGTGCCAGCAGCCAGGACAGCCTGGGCGGTGAAGCTTTCTTT. V is TRBV3-1 and J is TRBJ1-1; possible D gene TRBD1, 6 bases. The CDR3 runs to 14 residues. Trimming left V 3 bases short and J 7 bases short, with 15 bases between. Per the germline V gene, CDR1 is LGHDT and CDR2 is YNNKEL (reference sequence).

Ten or more counts support this clonotype. V and J are TRBV4-1 and TRBJ1-4; 7 nucleotides line up with TRBD1. Germline CDR1 reads MGHRA; CDR2 reads YSYEKL. CDR3 length: 16 residues. V shed 6 bases, J shed 8 bases, and the junction held 15 bases outside the gene matches. The CDR3 region is CASRERVGTVNEKLFF. The CDR3 DNA is TGCGCCAGCAGGGAAAGGGTGGGGACAGTAAACGAAAAACTGTTTTTT.

This clonotype was detected only a few times. The chain couples TRBV29-1 to TRBJ2-3; 15 bases are a match to TRBD2. The germline V gene has CDR1 SQVTM and CDR2 ANQGSEA. This CDR3 is 17 amino acids long. Germline trimming cut 3 bases from V and 2 bases from J; bases unmatched to any gene: 6. CDR3 residues: CSVEEGTSGRYTDTQYF. Here the CDR3 DNA reads TGCAGCGTTGAGGAAGGGACTAGCGGGAGGTACACAGATACGCAGTATTTT.

This clonotype has at least ten counts. The chain joins TRBV7-2 to TRBJ1-4, with a tentative D call TRBD1 (5 bases). Trimming shortened V by 0 bases and J by 6 bases, and 14 bases separated the two germline ends. The CDR3 is made up of 16 amino acids. Looked up from germline, CDR1 is SGHTA and CDR2 is FQGNSA. The CDR3 region is CASSLATAFSDEKLFF. The CDR3 bases are TGTGCCAGCAGCTTAGCGACAGCCTTTTCCGATGAAAAACTGTTTTTT.

This clonotype appeared many times. This chain joins TRBV29-1 and TRBJ2-1; 11 bases agree with TRBD2. Germline V gives CDR1 SQVTM, CDR2 ANQGSEA. Trimming at V came to 1 base and at J to 3 bases, leaving 2 bases not matched to a gene. The CDR3 consists of 15 residues. CDR3 in DNA: TGCAGCGTTGAAGCTAGCGGGAGGTACTACAATGAGCAGTTCTTC. Amino acid sequence: CSVEASGRYYNEQFF.

This chain connects TRBV7-2 to TRBJ2-1; the D call may be TRBD1 or TRBD2 (5 bases each). The CDR3 sequence is 15 residues long. The germline V gene encodes CDR1 SGHTA and CDR2 FQGNSA. V was clipped by 3 bases and J by 4 bases, with 13 bases between them. CDR3: CASSFTGTLYNEQFF. The CDR3 DNA reads as TGTGCCAGCAGCTTTACCGGGACCCTTTACAATGAGCAGTTCTTC.

This clonotype was counted only a few times. This sequence joins TRBV12-3 or TRBV12-4 and TRBJ2-1, with D possibly matching TRBD2 (6 bases). V was trimmed by 10 bases and J by 14 bases, leaving 21 bases between them. The CDR3 has 12 amino acids. CDR3 sequence (DNA): TGTGCCACAAAGCTGGCGGGATCGGAAAAGTTCTTC. As protein: CATKLAGSEKFF.

This clonotype has a count of ten or more. This chain uses TRBV29-1 with TRBJ1-4, with TRBD1 matching over 9 bases. Germline V gives CDR1 SQVTM, CDR2 ANQGSEA. This CDR3 comprises 13 residues. V trimming: 6 bases; J trimming: 3 bases; junction bases outside the gene matches: 2. CDR3 coding DNA: TGCAGCGTCGGACAGGGGCCTAATGAAAAACTGTTTTTT. Translated: CSVGQGPNEKLFF. Full variable domain (remainder filled in from reference TRBV29-1 and TRBJ1-4): SAVISQKPSRDICQRGTSLTIQCQVDSQVTMMFWYRQQPGQSLTLIATANQGSEATYESGFVIDKFPISRPNLTFSTLTVSNMSPEDSSIYLCSVGQGPNEKLFFGSGTQLSVL.

This clonotype has a handful of counts. The rearrangement uses TRBV7-6 and TRBJ1-1; D is perhaps TRBD1 (5 bases). CDR1 and CDR2 from the germline V gene are SGHVS and FNYEAQ. This CDR3 region has 15 residues. V was clipped by 10 bases and J by 1 base, with 19 bases between them. The CDR3 sequence is CAIHSTVEGNTEAFF. The CDR3 DNA follows: TGTGCCATCCACTCGACAGTCGAGGGGAACACTGAAGCTTTCTTT.

The rearrangement uses TRBV24-1 and TRBJ1-1; D remains unclear. V lost 1 base, J lost 0 bases, and 11 bases lay in between. CDR1 and CDR2 from the germline V gene are KGHDR and SFDVKD. The CDR3 consists of 16 residues. The CDR3 nucleotides read TGTGCCACCAGTGATTTTCTCCCAGACCTGAACACTGAAGCTTTCTTT. Translation: CATSDFLPDLNTEAFF.